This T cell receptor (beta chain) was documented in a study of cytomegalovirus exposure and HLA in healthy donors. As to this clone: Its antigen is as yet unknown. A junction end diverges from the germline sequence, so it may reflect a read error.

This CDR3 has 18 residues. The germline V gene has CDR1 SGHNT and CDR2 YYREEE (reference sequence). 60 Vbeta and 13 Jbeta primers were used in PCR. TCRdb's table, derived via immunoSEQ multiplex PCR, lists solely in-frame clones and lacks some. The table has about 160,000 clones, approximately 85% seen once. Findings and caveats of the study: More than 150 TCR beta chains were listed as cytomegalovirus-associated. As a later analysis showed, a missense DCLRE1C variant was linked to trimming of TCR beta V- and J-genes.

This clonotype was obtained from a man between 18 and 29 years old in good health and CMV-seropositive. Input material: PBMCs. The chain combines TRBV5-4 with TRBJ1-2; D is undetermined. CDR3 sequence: CASTWESAGPNTNYGYAF. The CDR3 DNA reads TGTGCCAGCACCTGGGAGTCGGCAGGACCCAACACTAACTATGGCTACGCCTTC.